This TCR beta chain appears in the sequencing data of a study of T cells in Graves' hyperthyroidism and ophthalmopathy. On this clonotype itself: As yet, its antigen is unknown.

What was amplified from RNA transcripts were TCR beta CDR3 regions. The HTBI primer set drove a first-round RT-PCR of the TCR CDR3. TCRdb ran MiXCR on the multiplex PCR reads and lists one entry per CDR3 protein. The sample lists around 340,000 distinct CDR3 sequences, 18% occurring once. The study left out patients who had uncontrolled infection, other autoimmune disease, pregnancy or lactation. Germline V lookup: CDR1 GTSNPN, CDR2 SVGIG (reference sequence). Trimming removed 3 bases at V and 6 bases at J, with 8 bases between. The CDR3 sequence is 11 residues long. The study, taken as a whole, reports: Ophthalmopathy was identified by the model a median roughly six months ahead of onset. Most thyroid clonotypes expanded above 0.001 were also detected in blood.

The TCR was taken from a middle-aged woman with Graves' ophthalmopathy. The chain couples TRBV30 to TRBJ2-5; unclear D gene. Source material: blood. The CDR3 nucleotides are TGTGCCTGGAGCTCAGGACAGACCCAGTACTTC. Translation: CAWSSGQTQYF.